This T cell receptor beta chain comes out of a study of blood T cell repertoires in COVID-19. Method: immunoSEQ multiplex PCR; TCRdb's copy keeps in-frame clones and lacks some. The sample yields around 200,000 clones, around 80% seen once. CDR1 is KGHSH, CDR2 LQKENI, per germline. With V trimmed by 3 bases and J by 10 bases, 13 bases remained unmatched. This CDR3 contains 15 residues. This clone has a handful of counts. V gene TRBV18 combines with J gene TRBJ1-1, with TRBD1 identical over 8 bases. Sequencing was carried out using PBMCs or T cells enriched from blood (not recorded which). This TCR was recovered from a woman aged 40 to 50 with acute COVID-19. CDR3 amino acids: CASSPSLGQGSSAFF. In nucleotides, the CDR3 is TGTGCCAGCTCACCTTCTCTTGGACAGGGTTCCTCAGCTTTCTTT. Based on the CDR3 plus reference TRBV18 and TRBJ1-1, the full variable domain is NAGVMQNPRHLVRRRGQEARLRCSPMKGHSHVYWYRQLPEEGLKFMVYLQKENIIDESGMPKERFSAEFPKEGPSILRIQQVVRGDSAAYFCASSPSLGQGSSAFFGQGTRLTVV.